The 20 T cell receptor beta chains below come from one sample, sequenced in a study of blood T cells in healthy people across ages. Sample-barcoded 5' priming and a J-beta primer mix drove a second PCR of 7 to 11 cycles. One entry per CDR3 protein results from TCRdb running MiXCR on the 5' RACE reads. The sample contains fewer than 900,000 distinct CDR3 sequences, around half of which appear only once. The material sequenced was blood. These receptors all come from a woman between 55 and 75 years old in good health.

This clonotype appeared a few times. The chain links TRBV7-8 to TRBJ2-1, with D possibly TRBD2 on 5 matching bases. In germline, CDR1 is SGHVS, CDR2 FQNEAQ. The V gene lost 8 bases and the J gene lost 8 bases, with 19 bases spanning the gap. There are 14 residues in the CDR3. The CDR3 region is CASGIRGIGYEQFF. In DNA, the CDR3 is TGTGCCAGCGGTATCCGGGGAATCGGGTATGAGCAGTTCTTC.

The rearrangement joins TRBV6-1 to TRBJ2-5; 8 bases agree with TRBD1. The germline V gene encodes CDR1 MNHNS and CDR2 SASEGT. V lost 4 bases to trimming and J lost 4 bases; unmatched junction nucleotides: 5. The CDR3 length is 14 residues. CDR3 DNA: TGTGCCAGCAGTGGGCAGGGGGCAGGAGAGACCCAGTACTTC. Protein product: CASSGQGAGETQYF.

V gene TRBV5-1 combines with J gene TRBJ2-1, with 10 positions matching TRBD2. CDR1 SGHRS and CDR2 YFSETQ come from the germline V gene. CDR3 length equals 17 residues. The V and J ends lost 3 bases and 4 bases, in that order; junction bases with no gene match: 10. CDR3 in amino acids: CASSSMARTSGYNEQFF. CDR3 sequence (DNA): TGCGCCAGCAGCTCCATGGCCCGGACTAGCGGATACAATGAGCAGTTCTTC. Drawing the rest from reference TRBV5-1 and TRBJ2-1, the complete variable domain is KAGVTQTPRYLIKTRGQQVTLSCSPISGHRSVSWYQQTPGQGLQFLFEYFSETQRNKGNFPGRFSGRQFSNSRSEMNVSTLELGDSALYLCASSSMARTSGYNEQFFGPGTRLTVL.

A few counts support this clonotype. The rearrangement joins TRBV5-1 to TRBJ2-7; D ambiguous. Trimming cost V 0 bases and J 3 bases, with 7 bases left between them. CDR1 is SGHRS, CDR2 YFSETQ, per germline. The CDR3 is made up of 13 amino acids. The CDR3 sequence is CASSLVPIYEQYF. CDR3 sequence (DNA): TGCGCCAGCAGCTTGGTCCCCATCTACGAGCAGTACTTC. The full variable domain, its missing parts supplied by reference TRBV5-1 and TRBJ2-7, is KAGVTQTPRYLIKTRGQQVTLSCSPISGHRSVSWYQQTPGQGLQFLFEYFSETQRNKGNFPGRFSGRQFSNSRSEMNVSTLELGDSALYLCASSLVPIYEQYFGPGTRLTVT.

The chain combines TRBV5-1 with TRBJ1-2, with 11 bases lining up with TRBD1. V trimming: 4 bases; J trimming: 8 bases; junction bases outside the gene matches: 10. CDR3 size: 15 residues. Germline V gene lookup returns CDR1 SGHRS and CDR2 YFSETQ. CDR3 coding DNA: TGCGCCAGCAGCCCGGGGACAGGGGGAGGCCTCGGCTACACCTTC. This gives the protein CASSPGTGGGLGYTF.

This clonotype was seen a few times. V usage is TRBV20-1 and J usage is TRBJ2-1; D perhaps matches TRBD2 (6 bases). CDR3 length: 15 amino acids. Germline V gives CDR1 DFQATT, CDR2 SNEGSKA (reference sequence). The V gene lost 6 bases and the J gene lost 0 bases, with 15 bases spanning the gap. CDR3 DNA: TGCAGTGCCATTCCAGGGACTGCCTCCTACAATGAGCAGTTCTTC. Its translation: CSAIPGTASYNEQFF.

The chain carries TRBV29-1 and TRBJ1-1; 12 bases agree with TRBD1. CDR1 is SQVTM and CDR2 is ANQGSEA in the germline V gene. The CDR3 spans 15 residues. Germline trimming cut 6 bases from V and 2 bases from J; bases unmatched to any gene: 7. In DNA, the CDR3 is TGCAGCGTCGGGGACAGGGGGCTTCAAAACACTGAAGCTTTCTTT. Translation: CSVGDRGLQNTEAFF.

The chain is built from TRBV29-1 and TRBJ2-3, with TRBD1 matching 7 bases. The J segment lost 3 bases and the V segment lost 4 bases, leaving 19 bases of the junction unmatched. Looked up from germline, CDR1 is SQVTM and CDR2 is ANQGSEA. The CDR3 totals 18 residues. CDR3 sequence: CSVGPRGSKVGATDTQYF. The CDR3 nucleotides read TGCAGCGTTGGGCCCAGGGGGTCAAAGGTGGGGGCTACAGATACGCAGTATTTT.

About this clonotype: A much more abundant neighbour one base away suggests this may be a read error. The chain joins TRBV4-1 to TRBJ2-2; D is undetermined. The CDR3 has 15 residues. Germline CDR1 and CDR2: MGHRA and YSYEKL. CDR3 region: CPSSQSHTATGELFF. DNA of the CDR3: TGCCCCAGCAGCCAAAGCCATACGGCCACCGGGGAGCTGTTTTTT.

Comments on this clonotype: A clone one base away is much larger, so this may be a read error. The chain employs TRBV3-1 and TRBJ2-5; 14 bases align to TRBD2. The closer fit of TRBJ2-7 to the DNA end suggests the J call may be wrong. CDR3 size: 17 residues. Germline V gene sequence: CDR1 LGHDT, CDR2 YNNKEL (reference sequence). In nucleotides, the CDR3 is TGTGCCAGCAGCCTCCAACCGGGACTAGCGGGAGCGTACGAGCAGTACTTC. It codes for CASSLQPGLAGAYEQYF.

This chain uses TRBV4-1 with TRBJ2-1, with D possibly matching TRBD2 (5 bases). V shed 0 bases and J shed 5 bases, with 17 bases lying between them. Germline values: CDR1 MGHRA, CDR2 YSYEKL. There are 17 residues in the CDR3. The CDR3: CASSQEGLVRVHNEQFF. DNA for the CDR3: TGCGCCAGCAGCCAAGAAGGTCTTGTGAGGGTCCACAATGAGCAGTTCTTC.

The CDR3 DNA reads TGTGCCAGCCATACGGAGGGCACTGAAGCTTTCTTT. It translates to CASHTEGTEAFF. This chain joins TRBV27 and TRBJ1-1, with D unclear. Germline CDR1 reads MNHEY; CDR2 reads SMNVEV (reference sequence). This CDR3 is built from 12 residues. The germline V and J ends were trimmed by 8 bases and 4 bases, with 11 bases remaining between them.

The V gene is TRBV7-3, the J gene TRBJ1-1; TRBD1 agrees at 8 bases. CDR3 length equals 15 residues. Germline values: CDR1 SGHTA, CDR2 FQGTGA. The trim removed 2 bases at V and 0 bases at J, leaving 2 bases unmatched. The CDR3 sequence: CASSLLQGVNTEAFF. CDR3 in DNA: TGTGCCAGCAGCTTACTACAGGGGGTGAACACTGAAGCTTTCTTT.

The V and J genes are TRBV6-2 or TRBV6-3 and TRBJ1-2, with unresolved D. Germline V gene data show CDR1 as MNHEY and CDR2 as SVGEGT. With 4 bases removed from V and 10 bases from J, the gap between germline ends came to 19 bases. The CDR3 covers 14 residues. The CDR3 reads CASSLFGSVQAYTF. The CDR3 DNA sequence: TGTGCCAGCAGTTTATTCGGCTCCGTGCAGGCCTACACCTTC.

This clonotype was recorded a few times. The rearrangement uses TRBV20-1 and TRBJ2-7; TRBD1 might be the D (5 bases). The germline V gene has CDR1 DFQATT and CDR2 SNEGSKA (reference sequence). The CDR3 is 15 residues long. V lost 0 bases and J 3 bases, leaving 15 bases between the germline ends. This chain's CDR3 is CSARDSQGNHYEQYF. As DNA, the CDR3 is TGCAGTGCTAGAGACTCCCAGGGAAATCACTACGAGCAGTACTTC.

The V and J genes are TRBV4-3 and TRBJ2-5, with TRBD1 as a possible D gene (5 bases). The CDR3 spans 15 residues. V dropped 0 bases and J dropped 0 bases, with 8 bases sitting between them. Germline loops: CDR1 LGHNA, CDR2 YSLEER. The CDR3 spells CASSQEYRYQETQYF. The CDR3 coding sequence is TGCGCCAGCAGCCAAGAGTACAGGTACCAAGAGACCCAGTACTTC.

The rearrangement joins TRBV7-2 to TRBJ2-1, with a possible D match to TRBD2 (5 bases). The germline gives CDR1 SGHTA, CDR2 FQGNSA. The CDR3 runs to 15 residues. V lost 8 bases and J lost 6, with 20 bases in between. The CDR3 sequence is CASGRARASGNEQFF. In DNA form, the CDR3 reads TGTGCCAGCGGGCGGGCGCGGGCTTCGGGCAATGAGCAGTTCTTC.

This clonotype has just one count. This may come from a read error, since a much larger clone is one base off. The rearrangement uses TRBV20-1 and TRBJ2-1, with 9 bases matching TRBD2. The better agreement between TRBJ2-7 and the DNA end casts doubt on the J call. Per germline, CDR1 DFQATT and CDR2 SNEGSKA (reference sequence). The CDR3 covers 16 residues. CDR3 in amino acids: CSAGDPLAGTLNEQYF. The CDR3 nucleotides read TGCAGTGCTGGAGATCCGCTAGCGGGAACCCTCAATGAGCAGTACTTC.

This clonotype was seen a handful of times. This chain joins TRBV20-1 and TRBJ2-1; D gene ambiguous. Germline V CDR1 and CDR2: DFQATT, SNEGSKA (reference sequence). V lost 0 bases, J lost 6 bases, and 15 bases lay in between. CDR3 length: 15 residues. In DNA form, the CDR3 reads TGCAGTGCTAGAGAGGAAGTGGGCTTTCTCAATGAGCAGTTCTTC. Protein product: CSAREEVGFLNEQFF.

This clonotype has a handful of counts. This chain connects TRBV6-6 to TRBJ2-6; D perhaps matches TRBD2 (7 bases). Trimming stripped 6 bases from V and 4 bases from J, with 13 bases between. There are 15 residues in the CDR3. The germline gives CDR1 MNHNY, CDR2 SVGAGI (reference sequence). The CDR3 region is CASRGGGSGANVLTF. The CDR3 region has the DNA TGTGCCAGCAGGGGAGGGGGATCAGGGGCCAACGTCCTGACTTTC.